Listed below are T cell receptor beta chains from one sample, sequenced in a study of blood T cells in healthy people across ages. Using its own MiXCR run on the 5' RACE reads, TCRdb lists one record per CDR3 protein. Of 550,000 to 700,000 distinct CDR3 sequences listed, 25% to 30% are singletons. The specimen sequenced was blood. The receptors originated from a woman in her 70s in good health. The CDR3 runs from the conserved cysteine through the conserved F or W. A D gene is named only where the DNA matches it firmly. Not every row has a clone size; where given, it reads once, few, many or a size class.

V gene: TRBV27; D gene: .; J gene: TRBJ1-1; clone size: .; CDR3 protein: CASAAGDTEAFF; CDR3 DNA: TGTGCCAGCGCGGCAGGGGACACTGAAGCTTTCTTT
V gene: TRBV3-1; D gene: .; J gene: TRBJ2-2; clone size: few; CDR3 protein: CASSPWDPNTGELFF; CDR3 DNA: TGTGCCAGCAGCCCGTGGGACCCGAACACCGGGGAGCTGTTTTTT
V gene: TRBV20-1; D gene: TRBD1; J gene: TRBJ1-1; clone size: .; CDR3 protein: CSARAPPGQGPMNTEAFF; CDR3 DNA: TGCAGTGCTAGAGCTCCTCCGGGACAGGGACCTATGAACACTGAAGCTTTCTTT
V gene: TRBV6-5; D gene: .; J gene: TRBJ2-5; clone size: few; CDR3 protein: CASGRGAETQYF; CDR3 DNA: TGTGCCAGCGGACGGGGGGCGGAGACCCAGTACTTC
V gene: TRBV30; D gene: TRBD1; J gene: TRBJ1-1; clone size: few; CDR3 protein: CAWKGDRYDTEAFF; CDR3 DNA: TGTGCCTGGAAGGGGGACAGGTACGACACTGAAGCTTTCTTT
V gene: TRBV29-1; D gene: TRBD1; J gene: TRBJ2-1; clone size: .; CDR3 protein: CSVVGTGPNEQFF; CDR3 DNA: TGCAGCGTTGTGGGGACAGGGCCCAATGAGCAGTTCTTC
V gene: TRBV5-1; D gene: TRBD1; J gene: TRBJ2-3; clone size: few; CDR3 protein: CASSLDRGPSTDTQYF; CDR3 DNA: TGCGCCAGCAGCTTGGACAGGGGCCCTAGCACAGATACGCAGTATTTT
V gene: TRBV12-3/TRBV12-4; D gene: .; J gene: TRBJ1-6; clone size: .; CDR3 protein: CASSFASDSPLHF; CDR3 DNA: TGTGCCAGCAGTTTTGCGTCGGATTCACCCCTCCACTTT
V gene: TRBV5-1; D gene: .; J gene: TRBJ2-1; clone size: .; CDR3 protein: CASSLWVTGDEQFF; CDR3 DNA: TGCGCCAGCAGCTTGTGGGTAACGGGCGATGAGCAGTTCTTC
V gene: TRBV7-2; D gene: .; J gene: TRBJ1-2; clone size: .; CDR3 protein: CASSLGVGNYGYTF; CDR3 DNA: TGTGCCAGCAGCTTAGGGGTGGGAAACTATGGCTACACCTTC
V gene: TRBV6-1; D gene: TRBD2; J gene: TRBJ2-7; clone size: .; CDR3 protein: CATISGTSGAREQYF; CDR3 DNA: TGTGCCACCATTAGCGGGACTAGCGGGGCTCGCGAGCAGTACTTC
V gene: TRBV3-1; D gene: .; J gene: TRBJ2-1; clone size: .; CDR3 protein: CASSQDRKQFF; CDR3 DNA: TGTGCCAGCAGCCAAGACCGCAAGCAGTTCTTC
V gene: TRBV29-1; D gene: TRBD1; J gene: TRBJ2-7; clone size: few; CDR3 protein: CSVEEAGGEQYF; CDR3 DNA: TGCAGCGTTGAAGAGGCAGGGGGCGAGCAGTACTTC
V gene: TRBV7-2; D gene: .; J gene: TRBJ2-7; clone size: .; CDR3 protein: CASSLEVAIPYEQYF; CDR3 DNA: TGTGCCAGCAGCTTAGAGGTGGCCATACCCTACGAGCAGTACTTC
V gene: TRBV7-2; D gene: .; J gene: TRBJ1-1; clone size: .; CDR3 protein: CASSLAAQAEAFF; CDR3 DNA: TGTGCCAGCAGCTTAGCGGCTCAAGCTGAAGCTTTCTTT
V gene: TRBV10-2; D gene: .; J gene: TRBJ1-2; clone size: .; CDR3 protein: CASSEPYGGYTF; CDR3 DNA: TGCGCCAGCAGTGAGCCCTATGGTGGCTACACCTTC
V gene: TRBV20-1; D gene: .; J gene: TRBJ2-5; clone size: few; CDR3 protein: CSAREGQSLQETQYF; CDR3 DNA: TGCAGTGCTAGGGAGGGACAGTCACTTCAAGAGACCCAGTACTTC
V gene: TRBV12-3/TRBV12-4; D gene: TRBD2; J gene: TRBJ2-3; clone size: few; CDR3 protein: CASSTGTSGARTQYF; CDR3 DNA: TGTGCCAGCAGCACCGGGACTAGCGGGGCTCGTACGCAGTATTTT
V gene: TRBV6-1; D gene: TRBD1; J gene: TRBJ1-1; clone size: .; CDR3 protein: CASTGQGSKVTEAFF; CDR3 DNA: TGTGCCAGCACGGGACAGGGAAGTAAGGTCACTGAAGCTTTCTTT
V gene: TRBV15; D gene: .; J gene: TRBJ2-4; clone size: .; CDR3 protein: CATSRSTETLAKNIQYF; CDR3 DNA: TGTGCCACCAGCAGATCGACAGAAACTCTAGCCAAAAACATTCAGTACTTC
V gene: TRBV6-5; D gene: TRBD1; J gene: TRBJ1-6; clone size: .; CDR3 protein: CASSYGQVGNSPLHF; CDR3 DNA: TGTGCCAGCAGTTACGGACAGGTCGGAAATTCACCCCTCCACTTT
V gene: TRBV5-1; D gene: TRBD2; J gene: TRBJ2-5; clone size: .; CDR3 protein: CASSMGLGETQYF; CDR3 DNA: TGCGCCAGCAGCATGGGACTAGGAGAGACCCAGTACTTC
V gene: TRBV20-1; D gene: TRBD1; J gene: TRBJ1-2; clone size: .; CDR3 protein: CSASVPGQALF; CDR3 DNA: TGCAGTGCTTCCGTCCCGGGACAGGCGCTCTTC
V gene: TRBV6-5; D gene: .; J gene: TRBJ1-5; clone size: few; CDR3 protein: CASSMAGVGQPQHF; CDR3 DNA: TGTGCCAGCAGCATGGCCGGGGTTGGTCAGCCCCAGCATTTT
V gene: TRBV4-2; D gene: TRBD1; J gene: TRBJ2-3; clone size: .; CDR3 protein: CASSPQGTGLTDTQYF; CDR3 DNA: TGTGCCAGCAGCCCCCAGGGGACAGGATTAACAGATACGCAGTATTTT
V gene: TRBV27; D gene: TRBD1; J gene: TRBJ1-2; clone size: .; CDR3 protein: CASSLMTGGAGYGYTF; CDR3 DNA: TGTGCCAGCAGTTTGATGACAGGGGGCGCGGGCTATGGCTACACCTTC
V gene: TRBV12-3/TRBV12-4; D gene: .; J gene: TRBJ2-5; clone size: .; CDR3 protein: CASSLLGATQYF; CDR3 DNA: TGTGCCAGCAGTTTATTGGGCGCAACCCAGTACTTC
V gene: TRBV11-3; D gene: .; J gene: TRBJ2-1; clone size: .; CDR3 protein: CASSFFGSNEQFF; CDR3 DNA: TGTGCCAGCAGCTTTTTCGGATCCAATGAGCAGTTCTTC
V gene: TRBV5-1; D gene: TRBD2; J gene: TRBJ2-5; clone size: .; CDR3 protein: CASSFQPGTSGGNQETQYF; CDR3 DNA: TGCGCCAGCAGCTTCCAACCCGGGACTAGCGGGGGGAACCAAGAGACCCAGTACTTC
V gene: TRBV7-2; D gene: .; J gene: TRBJ1-2; clone size: few; CDR3 protein: CASSPKGDHYGYTF; CDR3 DNA: TGTGCCAGCAGCCCAAAGGGAGACCACTATGGCTACACCTTC
V gene: TRBV14; D gene: TRBD1; J gene: TRBJ1-2; clone size: few; CDR3 protein: CASSQDSSGGLSTYGYTF; CDR3 DNA: TGTGCCAGCAGCCAAGATAGTTCAGGGGGTCTCTCCACCTATGGCTACACCTTC
V gene: TRBV15; D gene: .; J gene: TRBJ2-1; clone size: few; CDR3 protein: CATSRVWSSEQFF; CDR3 DNA: TGTGCCACCAGCAGAGTATGGAGCAGTGAGCAGTTCTTC
V gene: TRBV20-1; D gene: .; J gene: TRBJ1-2; clone size: .; CDR3 protein: CSAQGRGNCGYTF; CDR3 DNA: TGCAGTGCGCAGGGGAGGGGTAACTGTGGCTACACCTTC
V gene: TRBV5-1; D gene: .; J gene: TRBJ2-2; clone size: few; CDR3 protein: CASGHSGVLNGELFF; CDR3 DNA: TGCGCCAGCGGACATTCGGGAGTCCTAAACGGGGAGCTGTTTTTT
V gene: TRBV5-1; D gene: TRBD2; J gene: TRBJ2-5; clone size: .; CDR3 protein: CASSLEGEGGTQYF; CDR3 DNA: TGCGCCAGCAGCTTGGAAGGGGAGGGTGGGACCCAGTACTTC
V gene: TRBV6-6; D gene: .; J gene: TRBJ1-6; clone size: few; CDR3 protein: CASVGRADSPLHF; CDR3 DNA: TGTGCCAGCGTTGGCAGGGCCGATTCACCCCTCCACTTT
V gene: TRBV18; D gene: TRBD1; J gene: TRBJ2-5; clone size: .; CDR3 protein: CASSPGTGAQETQYF; CDR3 DNA: TGTGCCAGCTCACCAGGGACAGGCGCCCAAGAGACCCAGTACTTC
V gene: TRBV7-2; D gene: .; J gene: TRBJ1-1; clone size: few; CDR3 protein: CASIPFAGNTEASF; CDR3 DNA: TGTGCCAGCATCCCGTTCGCGGGGAACACTGAAGCTTCCTTT
V gene: TRBV20-1; D gene: TRBD2; J gene: TRBJ2-1; clone size: few; CDR3 protein: CSASSGGFNEQFF; CDR3 DNA: TGCAGTGCTTCTAGCGGGGGTTTTAATGAGCAGTTCTTC
V gene: TRBV20-1; D gene: .; J gene: TRBJ1-1; clone size: few; CDR3 protein: CSARNFGPSAAFF; CDR3 DNA: TGCAGTGCTAGAAACTTTGGACCCTCGGCAGCTTTCTTT
V gene: TRBV12-3/TRBV12-4; D gene: .; J gene: TRBJ2-3; clone size: once; CDR3 protein: CASQRGIGTDTQYF; CDR3 DNA: TGTGCCAGCCAACGGGGAATCGGCACAGATACGCAGTATTTT